These T cell receptor beta chains were read from a single sample in a study of blood T cells in healthy people across ages. TCRdb re-called the 5' RACE reads through MiXCR, storing one row per CDR3 protein. Here the sample spans under 1,100,000 distinct CDR3 sequences, around 25% being singletons. This sample was shared with a second study, whose subject was T cells of mothers and their children.

Sequenced: blood. The receptors were sampled from a girl aged 2 to 10 in good health. CDR3s include the opening cysteine and the closing phenylalanine or tryptophan. Each record gives: V gene, clone size, D gene, J gene, CDR3 protein, CDR3 DNA. The D gene is left open where the match is weak. Clone size, where shown, is once, few, many, or a class for clones that have expanded.

TRBV7-2	few	TRBD2	TRBJ2-5	CASQSGRTEETQYF	TGTGCCAGTCAAAGCGGGAGGACCGAAGAGACCCAGTACTTC
TRBV28	NA	NA	TRBJ1-4	CASSPETLGEKLFF	TGTGCCAGCAGTCCTGAAACGCTGGGGGAAAAACTGTTTTTT
TRBV29-1	few	TRBD1	TRBJ2-6	CSVEGLLGDRGSGANVLTF	TGCAGCGTTGAAGGATTGTTGGGTGACAGGGGTTCTGGGGCCAACGTCCTGACTTTC
TRBV12-3/TRBV12-4	NA	NA	TRBJ1-1	CASSFSGLMNTEAFF	TGTGCCAGCAGTTTTTCGGGCCTTATGAATACTGAAGCTTTCTTT
TRBV7-8	NA	NA	TRBJ2-5	CASSPPRGREETQYF	TGTGCCAGCAGCCCACCCCGGGGCAGGGAAGAGACCCAGTACTTC
TRBV28	NA	NA	TRBJ2-4	CASSWTSPSKNIQYF	TGTGCCAGCAGTTGGACATCTCCTTCCAAAAACATTCAGTACTTC
TRBV7-9	few	NA	TRBJ1-4	CASTPIQGGATNEKLFF	TGTGCCAGCACTCCCATACAGGGTGGGGCAACTAATGAAAAACTGTTTTTT
TRBV12-3/TRBV12-4	NA	TRBD2	TRBJ2-1	CASSLYGTSGANEQFF	TGTGCCAGCAGTTTATACGGGACTAGCGGGGCCAATGAGCAGTTCTTC
TRBV29-1	few	TRBD2	TRBJ2-1	CSVEGVEGLAANEQFF	TGCAGCGTTGAAGGGGTAGAAGGACTAGCGGCTAATGAGCAGTTCTTC
TRBV5-4	NA	TRBD2	TRBJ2-4	CASSDQLAGGNNQYF	TGTGCCAGCAGCGATCAACTAGCGGGGGGAAACAATCAGTACTTC
TRBV10-3	few	NA	TRBJ2-3	CATKFYREDTQYF	TGTGCCACCAAATTCTACAGGGAAGATACGCAGTATTTT
TRBV29-1	many	TRBD2	TRBJ2-7	CSGLAGTYEQYF	TGCAGCGGTCTAGCGGGAACCTACGAGCAGTACTTC
TRBV24-1	NA	NA	TRBJ2-1	CATSEAGQNSYNEQFF	TGTGCCACCAGTGAGGCGGGACAGAACTCCTACAATGAGCAGTTCTTC
TRBV20-1	NA	TRBD1	TRBJ1-1	CSELWSGGDTEAFF	TGCAGTGAGCTATGGTCAGGGGGCGACACTGAAGCTTTCTTT
TRBV24-1	NA	NA	TRBJ2-5	CATSDRTEETQYF	TGTGCCACCAGTGATCGCACGGAAGAGACCCAGTACTTC
TRBV5-1	few	NA	TRBJ2-1	CASSSDWNNEQFF	TGCGCCAGCAGCTCAGACTGGAACAATGAGCAGTTCTTC
TRBV6-5	few	NA	TRBJ2-1	CASSYGLAFEQFF	TGTGCCAGCAGTTACGGGCTAGCATTTGAGCAGTTCTTC
TRBV6-6	NA	TRBD1	TRBJ1-3	CASRTGQGLYTIYF	TGTGCCAGCAGGACCGGACAGGGTTTATACACCATATATTTT
TRBV29-1	few	NA	TRBJ2-7	CSVGGRNSYEQYF	TGCAGCGTGGGGGGAAGGAACTCCTACGAGCAGTACTTC
TRBV7-2	few	NA	TRBJ2-3	CASSKIFDSNTQYF	TGTGCCAGCAGCAAAATTTTTGATTCAAATACGCAGTATTTT
TRBV6-1	few	TRBD1	TRBJ2-3	CTSSPSDRGTDTQYF	TGTACCAGCAGTCCTTCGGACAGGGGAACAGATACGCAGTATTTT
TRBV3-1	NA	NA	TRBJ2-5	CASSQDSSGLETQYF	TGTGCCAGCAGCCAAGATTCATCTGGGTTGGAGACCCAGTACTTC
TRBV5-1	NA	NA	TRBJ2-3	CASSLSWASTDTQYF	TGCGCCAGCAGCTTGTCATGGGCCTCGACAGATACGCAGTATTTT
TRBV27	NA	NA	TRBJ2-7	CASALQGGMDEQYF	TGTGCCAGCGCTCTCCAGGGGGGCATGGACGAGCAGTACTTC
TRBV7-9	NA	NA	TRBJ1-4	CASSQGGYRLDEKLFF	TGTGCCAGCAGCCAAGGGGGGTACAGGTTGGATGAAAAACTGTTTTTT
TRBV20-1	few	TRBD2	TRBJ2-5	CSASNLAGAEETQYF	TGCAGTGCTAGTAACCTAGCGGGAGCTGAAGAGACCCAGTACTTC
TRBV20-1	NA	TRBD1	TRBJ1-2	CSARVLYGTGAYGYTF	TGCAGTGCTAGAGTATTATACGGGACAGGGGCATATGGCTACACCTTC
TRBV15	few	TRBD2	TRBJ2-1	CATSRETSGHEQFF	TGTGCCACCAGCAGAGAGACTAGCGGGCACGAGCAGTTCTTC
TRBV5-1	NA	NA	TRBJ1-1	CASSLDRARGEAFF	TGCGCCAGCAGCTTGGACAGGGCGCGGGGTGAAGCTTTCTTT
TRBV10-3	few	NA	TRBJ1-2	CAISDPNTIYGYTF	TGTGCCATCAGTGATCCTAACACCATTTATGGCTACACCTTC
TRBV4-1	NA	NA	TRBJ2-5	CASRQTTGETQYF	TGCGCCAGCAGACAAACCACTGGAGAGACCCAGTACTTC
TRBV5-1	few	NA	TRBJ1-1	CASSLAEGPNTEAFF	TGCGCCAGCAGCTTGGCGGAGGGCCCGAACACTGAAGCTTTCTTT
TRBV24-1	NA	NA	TRBJ2-1	CATSDRGRSWSDEQFF	TGTGCCACCAGTGACCGCGGACGATCCTGGAGCGATGAGCAGTTCTTC
TRBV2	few	TRBD1	TRBJ2-6	CASSGQGAGTGANVLTF	TGTGCCAGCAGTGGACAGGGGGCGGGAACTGGGGCCAACGTCCTGACTTTC
TRBV6-5	NA	NA	TRBJ2-7	CASSYPTGNEQYF	TGTGCCAGCAGTTACCCCACAGGGAACGAGCAGTACTTC
TRBV20-1	NA	NA	TRBJ1-1	CSAFMGLNTEAFF	TGCAGTGCCTTCATGGGGTTGAACACTGAAGCTTTCTTT
TRBV12-3/TRBV12-4	NA	NA	TRBJ1-2	CASSPSDTNYGYTF	TGTGCCAGCAGTCCCTCGGACACCAACTATGGCTACACCTTC
TRBV20-1	NA	NA	TRBJ2-5	CSASLKGASIETQYF	TGCAGTGCTAGTCTAAAAGGGGCTTCCATTGAGACCCAGTACTTC
TRBV28	few	NA	TRBJ2-7	CASTSGLSSYEQYF	TGTGCCAGCACGAGCGGTCTTAGCTCCTACGAGCAGTACTTC
TRBV4-3	few	TRBD2	TRBJ2-1	CASSQARGGGAPYNEQFF	TGCGCCAGCAGCCAAGCGCGAGGCGGGGGGGCCCCCTACAATGAGCAGTTCTTC
TRBV29-1	NA	NA	TRBJ2-5	CSVLGGQAEVQETQYF	TGCAGCGTCCTAGGGGGGCAGGCCGAGGTCCAAGAGACCCAGTACTTC
TRBV4-3	NA	NA	TRBJ1-1	CASSQEADILLGAFF	TGCGCCAGCAGCCAAGAAGCGGACATCCTATTGGGAGCTTTCTTT
TRBV7-9	NA	NA	TRBJ1-2	CASSFLGPLTGDSYGYTF	TGTGCCAGCAGCTTCCTGGGTCCCCTAACGGGGGATAGCTATGGCTACACCTTC
TRBV11-1	few	TRBD2	TRBJ2-1	CASSITSGSGNEQFF	TGTGCCAGCAGCATTACTAGCGGGAGTGGGAATGAGCAGTTCTTC
TRBV6-2/TRBV6-3	few	NA	TRBJ2-7	CASSRTDLFYEQYF	TGTGCCAGCAGTCGGACAGATCTATTTTACGAGCAGTACTTC
TRBV20-1	NA	TRBD1	TRBJ2-7	CSAQELGQGTEQYF	TGCAGTGCCCAAGAATTGGGACAGGGGACCGAGCAGTACTTC
TRBV7-6	NA	NA	TRBJ2-7	CASSPAGQGLYEQYF	TGTGCCAGCAGCCCCGCCGGGCAGGGCCTCTACGAGCAGTACTTC
TRBV6-5	NA	NA	TRBJ1-2	CASSYSPRAPGYTF	TGTGCCAGCAGTTATAGCCCCAGGGCGCCAGGCTACACCTTC
TRBV6-1	few	TRBD2	TRBJ2-3	CASSKGLAAFTDTQYF	TGTGCCAGCAGTAAAGGACTAGCGGCCTTCACAGATACGCAGTATTTT
TRBV10-3	NA	NA	TRBJ1-3	CAIRQGASSGNTIYF	TGTGCCATCAGGCAGGGCGCTAGCTCTGGAAACACCATATATTTT
TRBV7-2	NA	TRBD2	TRBJ2-3	CASSLADSGGVRTDTQYF	TGTGCCAGCAGCTTAGCTGATAGCGGGGGGGTTCGCACAGATACGCAGTATTTT
TRBV5-6	NA	NA	TRBJ2-3	CASSLVGLRQGRTDTQYF	TGTGCCAGCAGCTTGGTGGGGTTACGGCAGGGGAGGACAGATACGCAGTATTTT
TRBV7-9	few	NA	TRBJ2-3	CASSPRRPTDTQYF	TGTGCCAGCAGCCCCCGGCGGCCCACAGATACGCAGTATTTT
TRBV7-3	many	TRBD2	TRBJ2-1	CASSLLAGDYNEQFF	TGTGCCAGCAGCTTACTAGCGGGGGACTACAATGAGCAGTTCTTC
TRBV6-5	few	TRBD1	TRBJ2-2	CASRPRGQGIGELFF	TGTGCCAGCAGGCCCAGGGGACAGGGGATCGGGGAGCTGTTTTTT
TRBV6-5	NA	NA	TRBJ2-7	CARATNFYSYEQYF	TGTGCCAGGGCGACAAATTTCTACTCCTACGAGCAGTACTTC
TRBV7-2	NA	NA	TRBJ2-1	CASSLTPELPPPFF	TGTGCCAGCAGCTTAACGCCGGAGCTCCCACCGCCGTTCTTC
TRBV28	NA	TRBD2	TRBJ2-7	CASSLREGLYEQYF	TGTGCCAGCAGTTTGCGGGAGGGCCTTTACGAGCAGTACTTC
TRBV19	NA	NA	TRBJ2-5	CASSIRQETQYF	TGTGCCAGTAGTATTCGACAAGAGACCCAGTACTTC